This TCR beta chain was recorded in a study of T cells in Graves' hyperthyroidism and ophthalmopathy. General study results and limits: Ophthalmopathy, which appeared later, was predicted by the model a median roughly 6.6 months before onset.

No ophthalmopathy progression within 18 months constituted stable Graves' hyperthyroidism. Hyperthyroidism, newly diagnosed and lasting under 2 months, affected patients aged 18 to 65. Cells are PBMCs isolated from approximately 9.2 ml of fresh blood. TCR beta CDR3 regions were amplified from RNA. HTBI primers were employed in a first-round RT-PCR of the TCR CDR3. Each CDR3 protein is one row after TCRdb ran MiXCR on the multiplex PCR reads. The top ten hold about 9.4% of the sample, which has 650,000 to 750,000 distinct CDR3 sequences, 14% seen once. As regards this clonotype: Its antigen is unknown. This may be a read error, as it is one base from a much larger clone.

CDR3 length equals 13 residues. Germline loops: CDR1 SQVTM, CDR2 ANQGSEA. The receptor's source is a woman aged 18-35 years with Graves' hyperthyroidism. J is TRBJ1-2 and V is TRBV29-1; a weak D match, TRBD1 (5 bases). The sample consisted of blood. CDR3 coding DNA: TGCAGTACAACGGGGGGGGAGTCCAAGGGCTACACCTTC. It codes for CSTTGGESKGYTF.